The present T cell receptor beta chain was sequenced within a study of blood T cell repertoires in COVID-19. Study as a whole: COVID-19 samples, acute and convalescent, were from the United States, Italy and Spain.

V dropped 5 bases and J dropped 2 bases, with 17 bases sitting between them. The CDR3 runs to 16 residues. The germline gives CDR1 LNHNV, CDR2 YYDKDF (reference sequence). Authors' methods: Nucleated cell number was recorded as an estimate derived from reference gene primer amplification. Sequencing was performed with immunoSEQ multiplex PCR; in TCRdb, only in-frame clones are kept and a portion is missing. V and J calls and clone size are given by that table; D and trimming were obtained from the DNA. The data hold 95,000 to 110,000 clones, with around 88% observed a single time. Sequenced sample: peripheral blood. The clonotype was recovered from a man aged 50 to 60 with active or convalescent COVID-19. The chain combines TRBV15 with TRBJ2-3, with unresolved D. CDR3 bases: TGTGCCACCAGCCCTGACTTAGGCGGCACCACAGATACGCAGTATTTT. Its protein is CATSPDLGGTTDTQYF.